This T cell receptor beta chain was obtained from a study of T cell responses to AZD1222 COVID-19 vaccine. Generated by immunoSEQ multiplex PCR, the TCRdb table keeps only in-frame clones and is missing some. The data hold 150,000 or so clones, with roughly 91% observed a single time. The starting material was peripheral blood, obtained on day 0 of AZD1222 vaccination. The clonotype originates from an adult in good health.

The CDR3 protein is CASKNLADSYVGYTF. In nucleotides, the CDR3 is TGTGCCAGTAAAAATCTCGCGGACAGTTATGTTGGCTACACCTTC. The chain combines TRBV19 with TRBJ1-2; tentatively, D is TRBD1 (6 bases). Trimming cost V 7 bases and J 7 bases, with 22 bases left between them. CDR1 and CDR2 from the germline V gene are LNHDA and SQIVND (reference sequence). The CDR3 runs to 15 residues.